This TCR beta chain was observed in a study of cytomegalovirus exposure and HLA in healthy donors. Regarding the study as a whole: In a later analysis, a genetic analysis reported fewer productive-TCR N-insertions in an Asian-associated ancestry cluster than the cohort average. A later analysis revealed that TCR association rates differed between HLA loci, peaking at DRB1 and bottoming out at HLA-C. Some highly shared sequence variants likely arose as a pipeline artifact.

Amplification used 60 Vbeta primers and 13 Jbeta primers. Only in-frame clones appear in the TCRdb table, and some are missing; sequencing was by immunoSEQ multiplex PCR. The sample has 95,000 to 110,000 clones; approximately 80% are singletons. Germline assignment: CDR1 GTSNPN and CDR2 SVGIG (reference sequence). This CDR3 is built from 13 residues. Between the trimmed V and J ends, which lost 1 base and 10 bases, there was a span of 14 bases. About this clone: Its antigen remains unidentified.

The receptor was derived from a woman aged 18-30 years in good health and CMV-seropositive. Input material: PBMCs. The V and J genes are TRBV30 and TRBJ2-1, with no clear D. The CDR3 reads CAWSGDPRREQFF. In DNA, the CDR3 is TGTGCCTGGAGTGGTGATCCTCGCAGGGAGCAGTTCTTC.